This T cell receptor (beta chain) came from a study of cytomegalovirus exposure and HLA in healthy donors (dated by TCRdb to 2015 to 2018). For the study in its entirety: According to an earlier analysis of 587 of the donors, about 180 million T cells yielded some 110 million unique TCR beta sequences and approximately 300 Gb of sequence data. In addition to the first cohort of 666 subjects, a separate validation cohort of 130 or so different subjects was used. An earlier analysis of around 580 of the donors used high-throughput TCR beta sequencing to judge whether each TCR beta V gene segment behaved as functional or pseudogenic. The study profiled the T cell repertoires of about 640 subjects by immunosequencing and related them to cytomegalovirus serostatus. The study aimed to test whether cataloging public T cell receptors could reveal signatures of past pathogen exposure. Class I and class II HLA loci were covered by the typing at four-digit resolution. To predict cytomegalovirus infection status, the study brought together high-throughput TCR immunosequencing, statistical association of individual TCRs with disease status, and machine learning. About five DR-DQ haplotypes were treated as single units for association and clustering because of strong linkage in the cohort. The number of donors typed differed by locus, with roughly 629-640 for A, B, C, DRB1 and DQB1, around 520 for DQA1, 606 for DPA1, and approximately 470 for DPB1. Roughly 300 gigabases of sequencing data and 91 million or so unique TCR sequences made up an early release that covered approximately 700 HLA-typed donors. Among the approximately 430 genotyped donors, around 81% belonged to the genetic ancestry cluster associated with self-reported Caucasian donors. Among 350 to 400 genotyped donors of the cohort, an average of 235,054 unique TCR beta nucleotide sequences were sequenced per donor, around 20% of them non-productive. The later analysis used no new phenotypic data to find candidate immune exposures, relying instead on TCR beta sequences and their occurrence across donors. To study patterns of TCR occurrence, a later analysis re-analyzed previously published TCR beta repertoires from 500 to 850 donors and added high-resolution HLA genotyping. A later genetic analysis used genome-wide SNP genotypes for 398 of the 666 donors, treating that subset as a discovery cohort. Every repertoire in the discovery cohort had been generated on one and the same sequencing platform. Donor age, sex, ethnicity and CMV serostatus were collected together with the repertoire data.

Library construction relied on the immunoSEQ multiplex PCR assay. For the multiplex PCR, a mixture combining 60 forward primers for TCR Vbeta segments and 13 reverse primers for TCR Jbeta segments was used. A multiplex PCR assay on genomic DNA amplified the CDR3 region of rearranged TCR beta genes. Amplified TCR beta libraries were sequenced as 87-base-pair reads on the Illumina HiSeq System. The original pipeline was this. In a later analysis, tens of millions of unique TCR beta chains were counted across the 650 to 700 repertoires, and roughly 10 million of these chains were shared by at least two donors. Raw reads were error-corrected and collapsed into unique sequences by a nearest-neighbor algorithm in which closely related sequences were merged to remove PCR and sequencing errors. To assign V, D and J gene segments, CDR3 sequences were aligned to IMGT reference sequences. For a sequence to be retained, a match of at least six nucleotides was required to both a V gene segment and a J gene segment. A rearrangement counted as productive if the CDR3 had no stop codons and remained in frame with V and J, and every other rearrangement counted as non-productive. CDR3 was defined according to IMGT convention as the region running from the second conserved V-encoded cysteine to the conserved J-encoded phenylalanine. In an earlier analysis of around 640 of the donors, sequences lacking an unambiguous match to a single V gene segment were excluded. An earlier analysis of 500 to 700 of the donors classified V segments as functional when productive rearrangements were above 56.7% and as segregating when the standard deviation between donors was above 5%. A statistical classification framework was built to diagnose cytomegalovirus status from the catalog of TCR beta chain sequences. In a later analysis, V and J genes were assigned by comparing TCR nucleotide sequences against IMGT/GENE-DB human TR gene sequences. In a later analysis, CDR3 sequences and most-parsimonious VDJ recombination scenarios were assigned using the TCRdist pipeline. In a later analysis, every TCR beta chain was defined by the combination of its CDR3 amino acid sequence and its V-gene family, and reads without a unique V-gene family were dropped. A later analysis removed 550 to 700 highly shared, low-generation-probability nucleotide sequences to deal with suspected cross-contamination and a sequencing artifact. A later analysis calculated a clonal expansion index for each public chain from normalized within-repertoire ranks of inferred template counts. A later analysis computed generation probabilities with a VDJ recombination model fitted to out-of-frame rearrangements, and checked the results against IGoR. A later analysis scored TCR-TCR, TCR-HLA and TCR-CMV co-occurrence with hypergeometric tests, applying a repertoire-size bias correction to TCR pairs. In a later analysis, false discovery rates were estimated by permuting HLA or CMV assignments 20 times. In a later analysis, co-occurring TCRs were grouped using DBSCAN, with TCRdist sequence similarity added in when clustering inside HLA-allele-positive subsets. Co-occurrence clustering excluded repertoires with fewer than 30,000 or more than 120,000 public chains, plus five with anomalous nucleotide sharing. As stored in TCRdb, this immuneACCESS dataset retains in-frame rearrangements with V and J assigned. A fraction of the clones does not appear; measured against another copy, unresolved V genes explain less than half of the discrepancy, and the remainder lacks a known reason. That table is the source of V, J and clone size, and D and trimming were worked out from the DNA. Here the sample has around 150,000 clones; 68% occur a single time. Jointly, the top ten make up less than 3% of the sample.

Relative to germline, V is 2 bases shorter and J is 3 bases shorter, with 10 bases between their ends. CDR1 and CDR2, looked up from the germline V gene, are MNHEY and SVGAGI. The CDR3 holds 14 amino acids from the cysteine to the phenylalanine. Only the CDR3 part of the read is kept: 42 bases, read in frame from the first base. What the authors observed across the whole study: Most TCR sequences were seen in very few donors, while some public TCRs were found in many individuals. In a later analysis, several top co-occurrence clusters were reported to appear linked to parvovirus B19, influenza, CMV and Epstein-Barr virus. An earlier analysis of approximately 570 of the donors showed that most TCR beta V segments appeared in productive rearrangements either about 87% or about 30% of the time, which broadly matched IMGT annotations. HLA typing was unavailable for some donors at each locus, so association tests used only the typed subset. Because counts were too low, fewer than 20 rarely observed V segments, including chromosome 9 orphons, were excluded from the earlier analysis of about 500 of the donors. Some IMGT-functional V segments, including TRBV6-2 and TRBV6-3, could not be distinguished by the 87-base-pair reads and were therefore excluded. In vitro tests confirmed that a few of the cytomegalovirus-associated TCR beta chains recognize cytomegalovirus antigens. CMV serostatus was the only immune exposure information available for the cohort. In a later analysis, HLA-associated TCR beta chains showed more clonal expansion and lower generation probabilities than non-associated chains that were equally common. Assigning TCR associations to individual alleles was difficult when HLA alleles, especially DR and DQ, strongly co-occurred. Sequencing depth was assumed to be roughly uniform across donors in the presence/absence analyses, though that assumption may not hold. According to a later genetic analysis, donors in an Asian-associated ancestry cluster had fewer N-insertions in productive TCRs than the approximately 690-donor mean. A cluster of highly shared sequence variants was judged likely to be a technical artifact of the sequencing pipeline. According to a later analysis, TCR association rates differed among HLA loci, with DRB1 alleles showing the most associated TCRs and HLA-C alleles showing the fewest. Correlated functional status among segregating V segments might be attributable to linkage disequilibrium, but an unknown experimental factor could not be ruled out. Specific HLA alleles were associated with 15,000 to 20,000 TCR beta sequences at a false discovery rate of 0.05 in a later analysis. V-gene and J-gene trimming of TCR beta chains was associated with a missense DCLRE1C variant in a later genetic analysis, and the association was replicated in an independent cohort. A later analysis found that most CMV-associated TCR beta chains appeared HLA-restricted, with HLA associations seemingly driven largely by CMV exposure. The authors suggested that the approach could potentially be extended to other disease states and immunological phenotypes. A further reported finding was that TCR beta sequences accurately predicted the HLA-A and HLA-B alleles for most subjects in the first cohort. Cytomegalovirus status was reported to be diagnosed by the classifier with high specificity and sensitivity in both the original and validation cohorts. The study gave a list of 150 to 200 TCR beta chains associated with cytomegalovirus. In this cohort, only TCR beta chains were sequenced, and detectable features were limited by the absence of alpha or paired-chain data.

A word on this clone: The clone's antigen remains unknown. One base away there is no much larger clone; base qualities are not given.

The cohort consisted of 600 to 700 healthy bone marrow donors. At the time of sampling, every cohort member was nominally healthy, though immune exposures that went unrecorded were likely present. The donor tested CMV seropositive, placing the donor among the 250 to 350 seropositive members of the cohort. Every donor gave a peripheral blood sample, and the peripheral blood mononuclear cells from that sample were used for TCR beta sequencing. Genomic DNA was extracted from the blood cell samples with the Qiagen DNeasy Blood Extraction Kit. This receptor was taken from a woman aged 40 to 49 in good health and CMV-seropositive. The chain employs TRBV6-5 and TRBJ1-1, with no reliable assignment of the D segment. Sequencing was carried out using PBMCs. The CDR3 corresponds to CASSYGPPYTEAFF. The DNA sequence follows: TGTGCCAGCAGTTACGGGCCACCATACACTGAAGCTTTCTTT.